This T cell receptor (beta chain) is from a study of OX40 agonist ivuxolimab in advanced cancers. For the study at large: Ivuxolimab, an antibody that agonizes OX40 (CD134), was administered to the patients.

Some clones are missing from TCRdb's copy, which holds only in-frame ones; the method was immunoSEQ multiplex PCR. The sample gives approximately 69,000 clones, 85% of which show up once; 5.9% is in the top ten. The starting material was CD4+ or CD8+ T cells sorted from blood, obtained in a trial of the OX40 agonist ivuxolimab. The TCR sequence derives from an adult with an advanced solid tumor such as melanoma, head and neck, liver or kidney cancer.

The CDR3 nucleotides read TGTGCCAGCAGCGTAGACTCGGGACTAGCGGGAGTGACCCAGTACTTC. This encodes CASSVDSGLAGVTQYF. The gene calls are TRBV9 and TRBJ2-5, with TRBD2 matching 14 bases. Germline-derived CDR1 and CDR2 are SGDLS and YYNGEE. V shed 0 bases, J shed 7 bases, and the junction held 5 bases outside the gene matches. The CDR3 length is 16 residues.